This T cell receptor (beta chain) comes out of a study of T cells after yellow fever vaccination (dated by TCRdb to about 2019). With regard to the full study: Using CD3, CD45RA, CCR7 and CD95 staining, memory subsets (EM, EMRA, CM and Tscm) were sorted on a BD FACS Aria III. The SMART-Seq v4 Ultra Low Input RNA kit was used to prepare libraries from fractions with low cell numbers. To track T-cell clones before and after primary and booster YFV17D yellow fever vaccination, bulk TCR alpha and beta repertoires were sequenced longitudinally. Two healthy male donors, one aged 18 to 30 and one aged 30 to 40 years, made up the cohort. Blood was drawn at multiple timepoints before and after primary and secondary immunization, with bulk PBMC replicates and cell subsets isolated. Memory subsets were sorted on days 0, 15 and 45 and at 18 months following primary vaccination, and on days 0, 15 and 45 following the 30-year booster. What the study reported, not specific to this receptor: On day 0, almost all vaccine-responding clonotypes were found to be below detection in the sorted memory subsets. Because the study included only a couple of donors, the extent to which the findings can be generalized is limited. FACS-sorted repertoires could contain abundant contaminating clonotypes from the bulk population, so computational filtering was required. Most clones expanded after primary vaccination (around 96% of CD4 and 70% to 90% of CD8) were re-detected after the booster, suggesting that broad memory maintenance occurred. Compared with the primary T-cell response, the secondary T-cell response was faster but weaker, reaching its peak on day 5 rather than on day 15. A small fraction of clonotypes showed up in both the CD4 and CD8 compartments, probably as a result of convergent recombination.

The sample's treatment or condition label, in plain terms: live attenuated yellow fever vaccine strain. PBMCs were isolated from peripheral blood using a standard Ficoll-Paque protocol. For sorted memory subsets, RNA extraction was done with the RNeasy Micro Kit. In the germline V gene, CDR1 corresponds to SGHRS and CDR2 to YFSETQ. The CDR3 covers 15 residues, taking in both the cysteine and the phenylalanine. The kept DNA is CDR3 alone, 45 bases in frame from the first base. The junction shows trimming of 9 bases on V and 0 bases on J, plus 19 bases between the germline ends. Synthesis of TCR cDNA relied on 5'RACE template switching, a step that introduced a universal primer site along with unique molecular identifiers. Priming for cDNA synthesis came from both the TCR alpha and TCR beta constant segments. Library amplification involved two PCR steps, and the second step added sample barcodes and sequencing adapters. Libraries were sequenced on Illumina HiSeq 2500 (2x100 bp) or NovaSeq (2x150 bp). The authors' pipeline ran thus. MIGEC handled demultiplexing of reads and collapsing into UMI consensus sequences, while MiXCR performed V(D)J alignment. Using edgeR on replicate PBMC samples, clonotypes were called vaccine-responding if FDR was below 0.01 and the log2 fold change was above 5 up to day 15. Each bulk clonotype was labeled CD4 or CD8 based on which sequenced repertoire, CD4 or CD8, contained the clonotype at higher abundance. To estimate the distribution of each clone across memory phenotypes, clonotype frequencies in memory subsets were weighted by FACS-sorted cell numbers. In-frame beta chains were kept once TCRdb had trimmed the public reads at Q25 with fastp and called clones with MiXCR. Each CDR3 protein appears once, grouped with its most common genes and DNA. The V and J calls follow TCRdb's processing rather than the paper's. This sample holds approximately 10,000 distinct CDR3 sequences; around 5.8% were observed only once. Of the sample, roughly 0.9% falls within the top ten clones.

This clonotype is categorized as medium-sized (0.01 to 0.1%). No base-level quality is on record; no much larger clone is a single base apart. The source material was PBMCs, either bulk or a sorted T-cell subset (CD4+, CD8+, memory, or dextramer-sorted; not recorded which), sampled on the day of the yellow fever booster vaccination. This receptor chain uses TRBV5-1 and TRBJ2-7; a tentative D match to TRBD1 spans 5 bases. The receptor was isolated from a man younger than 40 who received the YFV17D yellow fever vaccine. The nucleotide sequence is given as TGCGCCACCCCCTTAAAGGGGCCCACCTCCTACGAGCAGTACTTC. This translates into CATPLKGPTSYEQYF.